The 20 T cell receptor beta chains below all came from one sample that was sequenced in a study of OX40 agonist ivuxolimab in advanced cancers. Profiling relied on immunoSEQ multiplex PCR, and the TCRdb table lists in-frame clones only, not all of them. The sample consists of about 100,000 clones, roughly 89% of them appearing once. Source: CD4+ or CD8+ T cells sorted from blood, taken in a trial of the OX40 agonist ivuxolimab. The receptors stem from an adult with an advanced solid tumor such as melanoma, head and neck, liver or kidney cancer.

This chain connects TRBV9 to TRBJ2-1; D gene uncertain. The V gene's germline CDR1 is SGDLS and CDR2 YYNGEE. The CDR3 has 15 amino acids. Between the trimmed V and J ends, which lost 0 bases and 1 base, there was a span of 8 bases. The CDR3 sequence is CASSVGGWSYNEQFF. In DNA form, the CDR3 reads TGTGCCAGCAGCGTAGGAGGTTGGTCCTACAATGAGCAGTTCTTC.

This rearrangement joins TRBV18 to TRBJ1-3; D uncertain. Trimming left V 5 bases short and J 2 bases short, with 7 bases between. This CDR3 has 13 amino acids. CDR1 is KGHSH, CDR2 LQKENI, per germline. CDR3 nucleotides: TGTGCCAGCTCAAGGCAAGCTGGAAACACCATATATTTT. As protein: CASSRQAGNTIYF. Full variable domain (remainder filled in from reference TRBV18 and TRBJ1-3): NAGVMQNPRHLVRRRGQEARLRCSPMKGHSHVYWYRQLPEEGLKFMVYLQKENIIDESGMPKERFSAEFPKEGPSILRIQQVVRGDSAAYFCASSRQAGNTIYFGEGSWLTVV.

This chain uses TRBV30 with TRBJ2-5; 11 bases are shared with TRBD2. With V trimmed by 5 bases and J by 2 bases, 7 bases remained unmatched. Looked up from germline, CDR1 is GTSNPN and CDR2 is SVGIG (reference sequence). The CDR3 sequence is 15 residues long. The CDR3 protein is CAWLRIAGGQETQYF. For the CDR3, the DNA is TGTGCCTGGTTACGGATAGCGGGGGGGCAAGAGACCCAGTACTTC.

This clone was seen only a few times. The rearrangement joins TRBV19 to TRBJ2-7; 8 nucleotides match TRBD1. V was clipped by 6 bases and J by 9 bases; unmatched bases: 7. Germline V gives CDR1 LNHDA, CDR2 SQIVND (reference sequence). The CDR3 length is 12 residues. CDR3 DNA: TGTGCCAGTAGCTCAGGACAGGGACGGCAGTACTTC. It is translated as CASSSGQGRQYF.

V gene TRBV11-3 combines with J gene TRBJ2-7; D unclear. V lost 1 base to trimming and J lost 2 bases, with 6 bases between them. The CDR3 totals 13 residues. Germline assignment: CDR1 SGHNT and CDR2 YENEEA. CDR3 sequence reads: CASSLGVTYEQYF. The CDR3 DNA sequence: TGTGCCAGCAGCTTAGGAGTTACCTACGAGCAGTACTTC.

This clone was observed once. The chain uses TRBV9 and TRBJ2-1; 8 bases fit TRBD2. The CDR3 totals 16 residues. V lost 4 bases and J lost 2; bases outside the gene matches: 8. CDR1 is SGDLS, CDR2 YYNGEE, per germline. CDR3 loop: CASSPGAGEPYNEQFF. The CDR3 nucleotides are TGTGCCAGCAGCCCCGGAGCGGGGGAACCCTACAATGAGCAGTTCTTC.

The V gene is TRBV5-6, the J gene TRBJ2-5; perhaps TRBD1 as D (5 bases). Per germline, CDR1 SGHDT and CDR2 YYEEEE. Trimming left V 2 bases short and J 2 bases short, with 13 bases between. The CDR3 is 15 amino acids. This chain's CDR3 is CASSFLQGRQETQYF. The CDR3 bases are TGTGCCAGCAGCTTCCTGCAGGGTCGACAAGAGACCCAGTACTTC. Supplemented by reference TRBV5-6 and TRBJ2-5, the full variable domain reads DAGVTQSPTHLIKTRGQQVTLRCSPKSGHDTVSWYQQALGQGPQFIFQYYEEEERQRGNFPDRFSGHQFPNYSSELNVNALLLGDSALYLCASSFLQGRQETQYFGPGTRLLVL.

J is TRBJ1-2 and V is TRBV27; TRBD1 agrees at 8 bases. Germline values: CDR1 MNHEY, CDR2 SMNVEV (reference sequence). The CDR3 runs 15 residues. With 5 bases clipped from V and 8 bases from J, the junction kept 13 bases outside the gene matches. CDR3 DNA sequence: TGTGCCAGCAGTCAAAGACAGGGGAGGATGGGAGGCTACACCTTC. Translating it yields CASSQRQGRMGGYTF.

The chain is built from TRBV7-2 and TRBJ2-1, with 10 bases lining up with TRBD2. The germline CDR1 and CDR2 sequences are SGHTA and FQGNSA. The CDR3 is 14 residues long. V trimming: 7 bases; J trimming: 5 bases; junction bases outside the gene matches: 5. The CDR3 spells CASKVAGGHNEQFF. The CDR3 coding sequence is TGTGCCAGCAAGGTAGCGGGGGGCCACAATGAGCAGTTCTTC.

The chain joins TRBV7-8 to TRBJ2-7; D is uncertain. The CDR3 runs 12 residues. Deletions cut 3 bases from V and 7 bases from J, with 10 bases between. The V gene's germline CDR1 is SGHVS and CDR2 FQNEAQ. The CDR3 sequence: CASSFRGMEQYF. The CDR3 bases are TGTGCCAGCAGCTTCAGAGGAATGGAGCAGTACTTC.

This chain connects TRBV5-1 to TRBJ2-2; D uncertain. Deletions cut 4 bases from V and 1 base from J, with 5 bases between. The CDR3 is 13 residues long. Germline CDR1 is SGHRS and CDR2 is YFSETQ. CDR3: CASSPVNTGELFF. CDR3 DNA: TGCGCCAGCAGCCCCGTGAACACCGGGGAGCTGTTTTTT.

The chain has TRBV5-4 and TRBJ1-2, with 9 bases that match TRBD1. This CDR3 region has 13 residues. From germline, CDR1 is SGHNT and CDR2 YYREEE (reference sequence). The junction had 3 bases not matched to a gene; V was cut back by 4 bases and J by 5 bases. CDR3 residues: CASSPDRGYGYTF. The DNA of the CDR3 is TGTGCCAGCAGCCCTGACAGGGGGTATGGCTACACCTTC. The full variable domain, its missing parts supplied by reference TRBV5-4 and TRBJ1-2, is ETGVTQSPTHLIKTRGQQVTLRCSSQSGHNTVSWYQQALGQGPQFIFQYYREEENGRGNFPPRFSGLQFPNYSSELNVNALELDDSALYLCASSPDRGYGYTFGSGTRLTVV.

This clone was recorded only once. This chain uses TRBV5-1 with TRBJ2-1; 9 nucleotides match TRBD2. J gave up 4 bases and V 0 bases, and 5 bases lay outside the gene matches. The CDR3 totals 16 residues. Per germline, CDR1 SGHRS and CDR2 YFSETQ. The CDR3 DNA sequence: TGCGCCAGCAGCTTGGTTTCTAGCGGGATGTACAATGAGCAGTTCTTC. Its translation: CASSLVSSGMYNEQFF.

J is TRBJ1-2 and V is TRBV5-1, with 11 positions matching TRBD1. V lost 5 bases, J lost 3 bases, and 6 bases stayed unmatched. The germline gives CDR1 SGHRS, CDR2 YFSETQ. The CDR3 totals 15 residues. CDR3 coding DNA: TGCGCCAGCAGGCATGGGACAGGGGGAGACTATGGCTACACCTTC. Translation: CASRHGTGGDYGYTF.

The chain recombines TRBV6-1 with TRBJ1-1; D may be TRBD1 (5 bases). Trimming removed 1 base at V and 6 bases at J, with 12 bases between. Germline V gene data show CDR1 as MNHNS and CDR2 as SASEGT. The CDR3 sequence is 14 residues long. DNA for the CDR3: TGTGCCAGCAGTGAAGTTCAGGGTTTAGCTGAAGCTTTCTTT. Encoded protein: CASSEVQGLAEAFF.

The table lists this clone with a count of one. This chain connects TRBV11-2 to TRBJ1-2; D possibly corresponds to TRBD1 (5 bases). The V end lost 5 bases, the J end lost 8 bases, and 21 bases lay between the germline ends. The germline V gene encodes CDR1 SGHAT and CDR2 FQNNGV. The length of the CDR3 is 15 residues. CDR3 in DNA: TGTGCCAGCAGCCGAAAACAGGAGACCTATGCGGGCTACACCTTC. Its translation: CASSRKQETYAGYTF.

Notes on this clone: Germline and junction disagree at one end, which may indicate a read error. This chain joins TRBV11-2 and TRBJ1-3; 9 bases match TRBD1. The CDR3 length is 16 residues. Per germline, CDR1 SGHAT and CDR2 FQNNGV. The CDR3, as DNA: TGTGCCAGCACCTTACAGGGGGCCATCTCTGGAAACACCATATATTTT. This gives the protein CASTLQGAISGNTIYF.

The V gene is TRBV15, the J gene TRBJ1-5; 7 bases line up with TRBD1. V gave up 3 bases and J gave up 1 base; unmatched junction bases: 12. There are 18 residues in the CDR3. Germline CDR1 is LNHNV and CDR2 is YYDKDF (reference sequence). The CDR3 protein is CATSSYTGARGSNQPQHF. The CDR3 DNA sequence: TGTGCCACCAGCAGTTATACAGGGGCCCGGGGGAGCAATCAGCCCCAGCATTTT.

This CDR3 is CASSPPGTRSTDTQYF. The CDR3 nucleotides read TGTGCCAGCTCACCACCCGGGACTAGAAGCACAGATACGCAGTATTTT. This chain connects TRBV18 to TRBJ2-3; 8 bases line up with TRBD2. The CDR3 is 16 amino acids. With 0 bases clipped from V and 0 bases from J, the junction kept 2 bases outside the gene matches. Germline CDR1 KGHSH, CDR2 LQKENI.

The chain is built from TRBV4-1 and TRBJ1-2; 7 nucleotides match TRBD1. The J segment lost 9 bases and the V segment lost 6 bases, leaving 10 bases of the junction unmatched. Germline V lookup: CDR1 MGHRA, CDR2 YSYEKL. CDR3 size: 13 residues. In DNA, the CDR3 is TGCGCCAGCAGTCAGACAGGGACGGCGAGCTACACCTTC. Protein product: CASSQTGTASYTF.